This T cell receptor beta chain was profiled in a study of shared clonotypes between healthy human individuals. A remark on this clone: Within the sample, other DNA sequences also encode this same CDR3.

CDR1 and CDR2 (germline): ENHRY, SYGVKD. This CDR3 is 11 amino acids long. Trimming removed 2 bases at V and 5 bases at J, with 3 bases between. Deep-level assay runs were performed. Measured with immunoSEQ multiplex PCR; TCRdb has only the in-frame clones, and not every one. This sample carries roughly 590,000 clones, about 95% of them seen once, and the ten largest clones take roughly 0.1%. Cells designated naive CD8 were CD45RO-negative and were positively selected for CCR7, with terminally differentiated effector memory CD45RA+ cells excluded. The sequence came from a woman aged 25 to 45 in good health. Sequenced: naive CD8+ T cells sorted from blood. The V call is TRBV10-3, the J call TRBJ1-1; D ambiguous. The CDR3 is CAISEGTEAFF. The CDR3 region has the DNA TGTGCCATCAGTGAGGGTACTGAAGCTTTCTTT.